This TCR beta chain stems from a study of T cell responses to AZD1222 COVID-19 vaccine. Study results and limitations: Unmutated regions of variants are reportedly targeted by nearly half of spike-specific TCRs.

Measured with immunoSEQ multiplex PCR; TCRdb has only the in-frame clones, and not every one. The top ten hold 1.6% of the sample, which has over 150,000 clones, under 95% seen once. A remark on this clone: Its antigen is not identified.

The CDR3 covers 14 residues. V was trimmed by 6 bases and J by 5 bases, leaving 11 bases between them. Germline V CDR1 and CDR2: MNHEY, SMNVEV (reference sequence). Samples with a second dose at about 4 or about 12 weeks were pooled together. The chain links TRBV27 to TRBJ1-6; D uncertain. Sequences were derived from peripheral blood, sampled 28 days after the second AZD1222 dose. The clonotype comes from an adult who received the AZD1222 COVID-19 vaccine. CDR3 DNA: TGTGCCAGCAGCACCGGACTGAATAATTCACCCCTCCACTTT. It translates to CASSTGLNNSPLHF.